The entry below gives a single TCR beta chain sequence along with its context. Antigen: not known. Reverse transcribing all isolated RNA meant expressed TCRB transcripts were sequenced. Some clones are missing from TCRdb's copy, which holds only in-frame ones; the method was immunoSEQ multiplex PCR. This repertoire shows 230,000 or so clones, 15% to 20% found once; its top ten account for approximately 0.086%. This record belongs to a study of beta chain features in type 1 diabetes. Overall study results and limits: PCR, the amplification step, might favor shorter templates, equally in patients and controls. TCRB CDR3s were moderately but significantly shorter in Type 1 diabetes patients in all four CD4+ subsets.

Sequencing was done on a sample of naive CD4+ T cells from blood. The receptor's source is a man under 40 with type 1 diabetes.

CDR3: CAISRTEPSYEQYF. CDR3 coding DNA: TGTGCCATCAGCCGGACAGAGCCGTCCTACGAGCAGTACTTC. V gene TRBV10-3 combines with J gene TRBJ2-7; D perhaps matches TRBD1 (6 bases). The length of the CDR3 is 14 residues. Per germline, CDR1 ENHRY and CDR2 SYGVKD. Trimming stripped 6 bases from V and 1 base from J, with 13 bases between.